Listed below are T cell receptor beta chains from one sample, sequenced in a study of radiotherapy plus CTLA-4 blockade in lung cancer. Profiling relied on immunoSEQ multiplex PCR, and the TCRdb table lists in-frame clones only, not all of them. The sample lists 70,000 to 90,000 clones; around 79% were seen once. The sample consisted of peripheral blood, taken from a patient treated with radiotherapy plus ipilimumab. The receptors originated from a human donor with non-small cell lung cancer whose response to radiotherapy plus ipilimumab could not be evaluated. Some clones in this sample may be carry-over from other donors' samples. Each CDR3 is given with its conserved first and last residue. The D gene is left open where the match is weak. Some rows mark clone size as missing; the rest say once, few, many or name a class of expanded clone.

D: TRBD1; V: TRBV2; size: .; J: TRBJ2-2; DNA: TGTGCCAGCAGTGAAACAGGGGACACCGGGGAGCTGTTTTTT; CDR3: CASSETGDTGELFF
D: .; V: TRBV9; size: .; J: TRBJ2-5; DNA: TGTGCCAGCAGCAGGGACTCCCTGGGGACCCAGTACTTC; CDR3: CASSRDSLGTQYF
D: TRBD2; V: TRBV7-2; size: .; J: TRBJ2-1; DNA: TGTGCCAGCAGCTTCTATAACCGGGGGGGCCTTGAGCAGTTCTTC; CDR3: CASSFYNRGGLEQFF
D: TRBD1; V: TRBV18; size: .; J: TRBJ1-6; DNA: TGTGCCAGCTCATCGACAGGGGGGCAGTATAATTCACCCCTCCACTTT; CDR3: CASSSTGGQYNSPLHF
D: .; V: TRBV10-3; size: .; J: TRBJ1-5; DNA: TGTGCCATCAGTCAGGGCGGGGGGCCCCAGCATTTT; CDR3: CAISQGGGPQHF
D: TRBD1; V: TRBV7-9; size: .; J: TRBJ1-3; DNA: TGTGCCAGCAGCTTAGGCAGGGGGCATGGAAACACCATATATTTT; CDR3: CASSLGRGHGNTIYF
D: TRBD2; V: TRBV5-4; size: .; J: TRBJ2-1; DNA: TGTGCCAGCAGCCCTGGGGGGGCGGGGGGCGACAATGAGCAGTTCTTC; CDR3: CASSPGGAGGDNEQFF
D: TRBD1; V: TRBV4-2; size: few; J: TRBJ2-2; DNA: TGTGCCAGCAACTACAGGGGGAGGGAGCTGTTTTTT; CDR3: CASNYRGRELFF
D: .; V: TRBV5-8; size: .; J: TRBJ2-5; DNA: TGTGCCAGCAGCTTTCGTACCTCGGCAGGGGGGTACCAAGAGACCCAGTACTTC; CDR3: CASSFRTSAGGYQETQYF
D: .; V: TRBV7-2; size: .; J: TRBJ2-2; DNA: TGTGCCAGCAGCCCCCTTCCCGGGGAGCTGTTTTTT; CDR3: CASSPLPGELFF
D: .; V: TRBV27; size: .; J: TRBJ1-5; DNA: TGTGCCAGCAGTTTATTCCATAGCAATCAGCCCCAGCATTTT; CDR3: CASSLFHSNQPQHF
D: .; V: TRBV18; size: .; J: TRBJ2-2; DNA: TGTGCCAGCTCACCACCGACAGGAAAGGGGGAGCTGTTTTTT; CDR3: CASSPPTGKGELFF
D: .; V: TRBV14; size: once; J: TRBJ1-2; DNA: TGTGCCAGCAGCCAGGTCGGGAATCTCTATGGCTACACCTTC; CDR3: CASSQVGNLYGYTF
D: .; V: TRBV7-2; size: .; J: TRBJ1-1; DNA: TGTGCCAGCAGCCCCCCAGGGAACACTGAAGCTTTCTTT; CDR3: CASSPPGNTEAFF
D: TRBD1; V: TRBV6-5; size: .; J: TRBJ2-7; DNA: TGTGCCAGCAGTTACAAGGACAGGGGGCGGTACGAGCAGTACTTC; CDR3: CASSYKDRGRYEQYF
D: TRBD1; V: TRBV4-2; size: .; J: TRBJ1-4; DNA: TGTGCCAGCAGCCAAGAGGGACAGCCTAATGAAAAACTGTTTTTT; CDR3: CASSQEGQPNEKLFF
D: TRBD1; V: TRBV9; size: few; J: TRBJ2-4; DNA: TGTGCCAGCAGCGTAGCGGGACAGGGAAACATTCAGTACTTC; CDR3: CASSVAGQGNIQYF
D: .; V: TRBV19; size: .; J: TRBJ1-5; DNA: TGTGCCAGTAGTATAGACGGGGGGGCTGGCAATCAGCCCCAGCATTTT; CDR3: CASSIDGGAGNQPQHF
D: TRBD2; V: TRBV7-2; size: .; J: TRBJ2-5; DNA: TGTGCCAGCAGCTTACCACTAGCGGGGCTAGAGACCCAGTACTTC; CDR3: CASSLPLAGLETQYF
D: TRBD1; V: TRBV7-3; size: .; J: TRBJ1-1; DNA: TGTGCCAGCAACTTGGTGGCAGGGGGTCCGGCCACTGAAGCTTTCTTT; CDR3: CASNLVAGGPATEAFF
D: .; V: TRBV5-4; size: .; J: TRBJ2-5; DNA: TGTGCCAGCAGCTTGAGTGGCAGCCAAGAGACCCAGTACTTC; CDR3: CASSLSGSQETQYF
D: .; V: TRBV9; size: .; J: TRBJ2-7; DNA: TGTGCCAGCAGCCCTAACCCAGGGTTTCTCGAGCAGTACTTC; CDR3: CASSPNPGFLEQYF
D: .; V: TRBV5-1; size: .; J: TRBJ2-3; DNA: TGCGCCAGCGGTGAGACAGATACGCAGTATTTT; CDR3: CASGETDTQYF
D: .; V: TRBV28; size: .; J: TRBJ1-1; DNA: TGTGCCAGCGGCCCAGACACTGAAGCTTTCTTT; CDR3: CASGPDTEAFF
D: .; V: TRBV7-6; size: .; J: TRBJ2-2; DNA: TGTGCCAGCAGCTGGGGTGGAGGGGCTGTCACCGGGGAGCTGTTTTTT; CDR3: CASSWGGGAVTGELFF
D: .; V: TRBV6-5; size: .; J: TRBJ1-1; DNA: TGTGCCAGTGCTGTGATCAGAAAGAACACTGAAGCTTTCTTT; CDR3: CASAVIRKNTEAFF
D: .; V: TRBV5-1; size: .; J: TRBJ1-1; DNA: TGCGCCAGCAGCTTGTACGGGGAAAAGAACACTGAAGCTTTCTTT; CDR3: CASSLYGEKNTEAFF
D: .; V: TRBV5-1; size: .; J: TRBJ2-7; DNA: TGCGCCAGCAGCCGGGTGGCAGGGGGGATGGACGAGCAGTACTTC; CDR3: CASSRVAGGMDEQYF
D: .; V: TRBV5-4; size: .; J: TRBJ1-1; DNA: TGTGCCAGCAGCCTACAGGGACAGAACACTGAAGCTTTCTTT; CDR3: CASSLQGQNTEAFF
D: TRBD2; V: TRBV2; size: .; J: TRBJ2-5; DNA: TGTGCCAGCAACCGGGATCTTTCTAGCGGACCGGAGACCCAGTACTTC; CDR3: CASNRDLSSGPETQYF
D: .; V: TRBV27; size: .; J: TRBJ1-1; DNA: TGTGCCAGCAGTTTATCAGCAGGGATTGAAGCTTTCTTT; CDR3: CASSLSAGIEAFF
D: TRBD1; V: TRBV4-1; size: few; J: TRBJ1-2; DNA: TGCGCCAGCAGCCAAGGACAGGGCATCTACACCTTC; CDR3: CASSQGQGIYTF
D: TRBD1; V: TRBV7-9; size: .; J: TRBJ2-7; DNA: TGTGCCAGCAGCCCCGGGACAGTGAGCTCCTACGAGCAGTACTTC; CDR3: CASSPGTVSSYEQYF